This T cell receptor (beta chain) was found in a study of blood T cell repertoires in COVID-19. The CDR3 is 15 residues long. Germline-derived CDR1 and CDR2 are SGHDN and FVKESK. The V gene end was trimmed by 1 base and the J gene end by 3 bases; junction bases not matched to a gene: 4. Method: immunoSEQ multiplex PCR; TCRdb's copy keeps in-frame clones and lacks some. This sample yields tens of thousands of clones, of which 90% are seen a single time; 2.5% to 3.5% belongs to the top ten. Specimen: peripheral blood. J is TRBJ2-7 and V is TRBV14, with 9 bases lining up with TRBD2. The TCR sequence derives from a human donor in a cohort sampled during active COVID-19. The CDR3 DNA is TGTGCCAGCAGCCAAGTAGCGGGAGCTTTCTACGAGCAGTACTTC. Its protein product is CASSQVAGAFYEQYF.